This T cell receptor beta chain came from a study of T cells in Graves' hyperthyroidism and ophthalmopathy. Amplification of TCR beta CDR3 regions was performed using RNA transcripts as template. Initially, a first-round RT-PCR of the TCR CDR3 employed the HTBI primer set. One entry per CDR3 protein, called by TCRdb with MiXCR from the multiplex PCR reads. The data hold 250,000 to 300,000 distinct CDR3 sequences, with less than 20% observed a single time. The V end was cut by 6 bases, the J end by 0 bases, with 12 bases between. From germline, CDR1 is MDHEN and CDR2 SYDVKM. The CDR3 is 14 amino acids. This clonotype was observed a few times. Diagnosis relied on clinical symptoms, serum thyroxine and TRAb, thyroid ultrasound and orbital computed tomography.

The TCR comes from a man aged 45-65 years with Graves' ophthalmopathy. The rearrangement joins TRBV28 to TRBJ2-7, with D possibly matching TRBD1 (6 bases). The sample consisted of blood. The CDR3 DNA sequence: TGTGCCAGCAGCCGGACGGACAGCTCCTACGAGCAGTACTTC. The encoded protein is CASSRTDSSYEQYF.